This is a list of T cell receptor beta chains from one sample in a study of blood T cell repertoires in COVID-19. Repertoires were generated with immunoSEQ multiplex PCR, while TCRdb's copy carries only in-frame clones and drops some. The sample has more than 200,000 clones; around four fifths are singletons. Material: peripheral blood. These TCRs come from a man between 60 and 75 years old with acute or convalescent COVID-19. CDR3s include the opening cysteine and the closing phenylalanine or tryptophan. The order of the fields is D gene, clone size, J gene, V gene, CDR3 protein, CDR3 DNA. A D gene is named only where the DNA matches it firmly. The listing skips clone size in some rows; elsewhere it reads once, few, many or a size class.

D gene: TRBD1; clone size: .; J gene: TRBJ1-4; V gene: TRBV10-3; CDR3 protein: CATGDRGEKLFF; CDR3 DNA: TGTGCCACCGGAGACAGGGGCGAAAAACTGTTTTTT
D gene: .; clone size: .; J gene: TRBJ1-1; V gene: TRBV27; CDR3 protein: CASSLGIGTLNTEAFF; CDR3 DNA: TGTGCCAGCAGTTTAGGAATCGGGACACTTAACACTGAAGCTTTCTTT
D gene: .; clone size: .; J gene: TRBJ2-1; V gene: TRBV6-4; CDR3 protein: CASSPSASSYNEQFF; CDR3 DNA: TGTGCCAGCAGTCCTAGCGCGAGCTCCTACAATGAGCAGTTCTTC
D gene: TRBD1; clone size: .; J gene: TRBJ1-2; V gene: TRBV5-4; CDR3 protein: CASSRDTGGYGYTF; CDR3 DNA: TGTGCCAGCAGCAGGGACACAGGGGGGTATGGCTACACCTTC
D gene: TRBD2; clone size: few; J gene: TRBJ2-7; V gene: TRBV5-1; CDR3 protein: CASGTSGREQYF; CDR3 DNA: TGCGCCAGCGGGACTAGCGGGCGCGAGCAGTACTTC
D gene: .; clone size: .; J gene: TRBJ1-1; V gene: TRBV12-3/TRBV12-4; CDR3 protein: CASTLRVQAFF; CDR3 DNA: TGTGCCAGCACCCTGAGGGTACAGGCTTTCTTT
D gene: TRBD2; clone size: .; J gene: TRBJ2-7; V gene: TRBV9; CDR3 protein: CASSELAGGYEQYF; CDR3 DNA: TGTGCCAGCAGCGAACTAGCGGGAGGTTACGAGCAGTACTTC
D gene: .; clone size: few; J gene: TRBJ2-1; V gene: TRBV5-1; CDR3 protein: CASSLGTQGYNEQFF; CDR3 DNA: TGCGCCAGCAGCTTAGGGACCCAGGGGTACAATGAGCAGTTCTTC
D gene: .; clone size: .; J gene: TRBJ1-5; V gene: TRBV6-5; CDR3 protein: CASSTSVSNQPQHF; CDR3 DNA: TGTGCCAGCAGCACCTCAGTTAGCAATCAGCCCCAGCATTTT
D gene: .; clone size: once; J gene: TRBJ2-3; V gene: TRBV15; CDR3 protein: CATSRDWLAASTDTQYF; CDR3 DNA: TGTGCCACCAGCAGAGATTGGCTAGCAGCTAGCACAGATACGCAGTATTTT
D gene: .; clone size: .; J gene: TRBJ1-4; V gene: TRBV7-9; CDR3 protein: CASSLARVGEKLFF; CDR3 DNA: TGTGCCAGCAGCTTAGCCAGGGTTGGGGAAAAACTGTTTTTT
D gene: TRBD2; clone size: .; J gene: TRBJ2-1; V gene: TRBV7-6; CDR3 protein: CASSLDAAGGYNEQFF; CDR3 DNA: TGTGCCAGCAGCTTAGACGCAGCGGGGGGGTACAATGAGCAGTTCTTC
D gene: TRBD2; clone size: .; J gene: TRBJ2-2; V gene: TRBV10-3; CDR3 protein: CAISGTSGRGSGELFF; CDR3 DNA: TGTGCCATCAGTGGGACTAGCGGGAGGGGGTCCGGGGAGCTGTTTTTT
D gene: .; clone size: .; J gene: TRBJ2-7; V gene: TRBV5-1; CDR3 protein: CASSLRALEAYEQYF; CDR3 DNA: TGCGCCAGCAGCTTGAGAGCGCTGGAGGCCTACGAGCAGTACTTC
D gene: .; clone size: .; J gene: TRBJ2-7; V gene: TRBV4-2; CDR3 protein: CASSQPLGEQYF; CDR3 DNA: TGTGCCAGCAGCCAACCCCTAGGCGAGCAGTACTTC
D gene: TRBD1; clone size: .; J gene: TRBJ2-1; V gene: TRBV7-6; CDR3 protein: CASSLRQGAGVGYNEQFF; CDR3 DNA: TGTGCCAGCAGCTTACGACAGGGGGCTGGGGTAGGGTACAATGAGCAGTTCTTC
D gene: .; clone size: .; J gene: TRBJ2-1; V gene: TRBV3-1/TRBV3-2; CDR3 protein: CASSPLAPSSYNEQFF; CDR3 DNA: TGTGCCAGCAGCCCCCTAGCGCCCAGCTCCTACAATGAGCAGTTCTTC
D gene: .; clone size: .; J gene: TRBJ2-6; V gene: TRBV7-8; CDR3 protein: CASSSRGGGSGANVLTF; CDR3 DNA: TGTGCCAGCAGCTCCCGGGGAGGGGGATCTGGGGCCAACGTCCTGACTTTC
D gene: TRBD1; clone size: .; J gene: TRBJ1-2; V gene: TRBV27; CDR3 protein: CASSLSGQGASYGYTF; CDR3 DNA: TGTGCCAGCAGTTTAAGTGGACAGGGGGCGTCCTATGGCTACACCTTC
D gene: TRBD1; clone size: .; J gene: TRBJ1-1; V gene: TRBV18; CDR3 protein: CASSPLSGQGLVNTEAFF; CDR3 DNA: TGTGCCAGCTCACCACTATCGGGACAGGGTTTGGTCAACACTGAAGCTTTCTTT
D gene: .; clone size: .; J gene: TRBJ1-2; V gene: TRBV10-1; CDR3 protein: CASSESLVGGIYGYTF; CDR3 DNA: TGCGCCAGCAGTGAGTCCCTCGTGGGGGGAATCTATGGCTACACCTTC
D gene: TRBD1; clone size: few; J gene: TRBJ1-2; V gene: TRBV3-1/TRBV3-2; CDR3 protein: CASSHRPGGPYGYTF; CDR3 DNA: TGTGCCAGCAGCCATCGTCCAGGGGGCCCCTATGGCTACACCTTC
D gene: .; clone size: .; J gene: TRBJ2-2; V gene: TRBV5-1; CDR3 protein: CASSLSGFGELFF; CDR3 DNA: TGCGCCAGCAGCTTGTCAGGGTTCGGGGAGCTGTTTTTT
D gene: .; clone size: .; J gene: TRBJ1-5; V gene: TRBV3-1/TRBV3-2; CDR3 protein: CASSQGGGPQHF; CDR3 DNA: TGTGCCAGCAGCCAAGGGGGGGGGCCCCAGCATTTT
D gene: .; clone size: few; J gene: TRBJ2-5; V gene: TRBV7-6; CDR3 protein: CASSFPHLFKGETQYF; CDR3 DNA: TGTGCCAGCAGCTTCCCTCATCTCTTCAAGGGGGAGACCCAGTACTTC